The sequence of this TCR beta chain was determined in a study of blood T cell repertoires in COVID-19 (dated by TCRdb to between 2020 and 2021). At the level of the whole study: The collaborator samples originated in the United States, Italy and Spain and spanned the acute and convalescent phases of COVID-19. The prospective study material was composed of cDNA or gDNA derived from T cells, B-cell-depleted T cells, or PBMCs. Deeply sampled blood TCRbeta repertoires from subjects exposed to, actively infected with, or recovered from COVID-19 were included in the dataset. The repertoires were released in a freely available public database intended as a resource for research on the immune response to SARS-CoV-2. Samples were obtained from the ongoing ImmuneRACE study (first 160 participants) and from about 1,300 subjects provided by 6 global collaborators. Sample metadata almost always included a de-identified subject ID, COVID-19 status, age in years and sex. Where available, HLA class I and class II types were obtained from metadata supplied by the sample provider rather than from assay-based typing. On the study overall, not on this receptor specifically: How much clinical and demographic metadata was included differed by source and by participant, and the metadata was provided uncurated.

The CDR3 runs 14 residues from the cysteine to the phenylalanine. Here the CDR3 DNA is all that survives: 42 bases in frame from base 1. V loses 3 bases at its end and J loses 2 bases; junction bases beyond the gene matches: 3. The germline V gene specifies SGHRS as CDR1 and YFSETQ as CDR2. A remark on this clone: The target of this receptor is not known. Within one base of it there is no much larger clone, and no base qualities were kept.

TCRbeta CDR3 regions were amplified from genomic DNA using the immunoSEQ Assay, a bias-controlled multiplex PCR. Per the authors' processing: The number of nucleated cells in each sample was estimated by amplification of reference gene primers within the assay. To quantify the absolute abundance of each unique TCRbeta CDR3 rearrangement, sequence reads were collapsed and filtered. For each sample, productive Simpson clonality was calculated as the square root of Simpson's diversity index across productive rearrangements. Imported from immuneACCESS, the table was reduced by TCRdb to in-frame sequences with V and J called. These copies leave out some clones; in studies compared against another copy, an unresolved V gene accounts for under half, and the cause of the remainder is not known. V, J and clone size are taken as reported in that table, and D and trimming were inferred from the DNA itself. This sample lists about 21,000 clones; around three quarters were detected once. Of the sample, around 13% falls within the top ten clones.

Whole blood was collected in K2EDTA tubes by collaborating institutions according to the institutions' own protocols. For TCRbeta analysis, collaborators shipped samples in one of three forms: frozen whole blood, isolated PBMCs, or DNA extracted from either of those sample types. The sequence joins TRBV5-1 to TRBJ2-5, with TRBD1 identical over 8 junction bases. The sequencing input was peripheral blood. The sequence derives from a man aged 60 to 75 with active COVID-19. The sequenced DNA: TGCGCCAGCAGCTATGGACAGGGTCAAGAGACCCAGTACTTC. The encoded protein is CASSYGQGQETQYF.